This T cell receptor beta chain was found in a study of T cell repertoires in ileal Crohn's disease. Findings of the study overall: Endoscopic recurrence occurred in every patient whose clonality exceeded 26.8%. Active smokers at surgery had more clonal expansions than non-smokers.

The time point is: proximal margin of the surgical specimen (macroscopically non-inflamed). Sequencing used immunoSEQ multiplex PCR; TCRdb keeps in-frame clones, though not all of them. The sample holds some 5,400 clones, around 79% seen once. Points on this clone: Its antigen is not known.

The CDR3 loop spans 14 amino acids. Germline lookup yields CDR1 MNHNS and CDR2 SASEGT. V lost 7 bases to trimming and J lost 4 bases, with 16 bases between them. The chain couples TRBV6-1 to TRBJ1-1; weak D call: TRBD1 (5 bases). The receptor was isolated from an adult with Crohn's disease. Specimen: ileal tissue. For the CDR3, the DNA is TGTGCCAGCACCCCCCGGGGGGGGTCCACTGAAGCTTTCTTT. Translation: CASTPRGGSTEAFF.